This TCR beta chain came from a study of T cell clonality in common variable immunodeficiency (dated by TCRdb to between 2015 and 2016). Summary of the overall study and its limitations: According to the authors, finding the cause of the higher clonality in CVID would require sequencing the repertoires of T cell subpopulations. Although equal DNA input was used, an average of approximately 82,000 unique sequences per sample was obtained for controls, compared with some 34,000 for CVID samples. Patient heterogeneity within the CVID cohort put limits on correlating repertoire features with clinical complications. TCRbeta clonality was higher in CVID subjects than in healthy controls (t-test p = 0.018), and the increase was most characteristic of about a third of subjects. Reportedly, TCRbeta sequences from CVID had fewer deletions and N-nucleotide insertions, and highly modified clones with 13 or more V deletions were absent from CVID. Healthy controls shared more TCRbeta clones with each other than CVID subjects shared among themselves (p < 0.0001).

Predominantly Caucasian heritage was noted among both the CVID patients and the healthy controls. From each donor, about 5 to 8.5 ml of heparinized peripheral whole blood was collected. Genomic DNA from adults with common variable immune deficiency (CVID) and from healthy adult controls was used for sequencing of TCRbeta CDR3 repertoires. The control group was made up of around 22 healthy adult volunteers (around 10 male and around 12 female) whose ages ranged from 23 to 66 years, with a mean age of 34. To isolate peripheral blood mononuclear cells, diluted blood was subjected to density centrifugation over Hypaque 1077 or Ficoll-Paque. Genomic DNA was obtained from unsorted mononuclear cells using either Qiagen column purification or a centrifugation-based method. Including the terminal cysteine and phenylalanine, the CDR3 comprises 12 residues. Shown are 27 bases from within the CDR3, in frame from base 1. The germline V gene (reference sequence) provides CDR1 DFQATT and CDR2 SNEGSKA.

For sequencing input, CVID and control samples contributed equivalent amounts of genomic DNA. For every sample, a 60 bp segment covering the rearranged TCRbeta CDR3 region was amplified and then sequenced. The immunoSEQ assay, a bias-corrected multiplex PCR with high-throughput sequencing, was employed for TCRbeta amplification. As for the authors' bioinformatics: Every unique nucleotide sequence was considered a clone and was annotated with V, D and J genes, copy number and frequency. Sequences were labeled productive if in frame, and non-productive if out of frame or containing stop codons. Clonality was calculated from Shannon's entropy as previously described. Mean CDR3 Kyte-Doolittle hydropathy was derived from the predicted amino acid sequences of productive clones. Using the R hclust function, scaled V gene usage was clustered hierarchically with Manhattan distance and complete linkage. Sharing of clones by CDR3 amino acid sequence was evaluated by resampling 12 repertoires per group over 100 rounds. The repertoires were searched for some 70 published EBV-specific TCRbeta sequences and 245 published CMV-specific TCRbeta sequences. Two CVID samples yielding fewer than 10,000 sequences were excluded from analysis, leaving more than 35 CVID repertoires. In its TCRdb copy, this immuneACCESS table keeps in-frame sequences only and misses some clones. Where compared with another copy, unresolved V genes explain less than half of these, and the others have no known cause. V, J and clone size reflect that table, while D and trimming were determined from the DNA. The table for this sample lists about 44,000 clones, none of them counted only once. The biggest ten clones account for less than 11% of the sample.

This clone was counted ten times or more. What this receptor recognizes is not known. The read halts 3 residues ahead of the CDR3 end, with the missing end drawn from the germline J gene. The receptor's source is a person aged 18-70 years in good health. The V and J segments used are TRBV20-1 and TRBJ2-2; 11 bases in between match TRBD2. The material sequenced was peripheral blood mononuclear cells. The CDR3 protein sequence reads: CRDSGGAGELFF. CDR3 bases read: TGCAGGGATAGCGGGGGGGCCGGGGAG.